This entry lists 25 T cell receptor beta chains sequenced from one sample in a study of cytomegalovirus exposure and HLA in healthy donors. PCR was performed using 60 Vbeta and 13 Jbeta primers. Clones were read by immunoSEQ multiplex PCR, and TCRdb kept only the in-frame ones, dropping some. Of 95,000 to 150,000 clones in the sample, approximately 78% were seen once. Sequenced sample: PBMCs. The receptors shown here come from a man aged 35 to 55 in good health and CMV-seronegative.

This chain connects TRBV4-3 to TRBJ1-5; no firm D call. From germline, CDR1 is LGHNA and CDR2 YSLEER. Trimming stripped 0 bases from V and 7 bases from J, with 13 bases between. The CDR3 is made up of 15 amino acids. CDR3 sequence: CASSQDGAGRQPQHF. CDR3 coding DNA: TGCGCCAGCAGCCAAGATGGAGCGGGCAGGCAGCCCCAGCATTTT.

The chain carries TRBV6-5 and TRBJ1-6; TRBD1 is a possible D gene (5 bases). The ends were cut back, 4 bases at V and 3 bases at J, with 10 bases in the middle. CDR1 is MNHEY, CDR2 SVGAGI, per germline. This CDR3 spans 15 amino acids. CDR3: CASSSPQVYNSPLHF. In DNA form, the CDR3 reads TGTGCCAGCAGTTCGCCACAGGTCTATAATTCACCCCTCCACTTT.

CDR3 protein: CASSMWPWEQYF. CDR3 DNA: TGTGCCAGTAGTATGTGGCCCTGGGAGCAGTACTTC. This chain connects TRBV19 to TRBJ2-7; D remains ambiguous. Germline-derived CDR1 and CDR2 are LNHDA and SQIVND (reference sequence). Trimming pared 3 bases from V and 7 bases from J, leaving 10 bases between. The CDR3 is 12 residues long.

This rearrangement joins TRBV12-5 to TRBJ2-3; TRBD2 might be the D (5 bases). Trimming stripped 10 bases from V and 6 bases from J, with 17 bases between. The CDR3 has 13 residues. Germline CDR1 LGHNT, CDR2 FRNRAP. The CDR3 nucleotides are TGTGCTATTACTTCTCGGGGTAGGGATACGCAGTATTTT. This encodes CAITSRGRDTQYF.

The J gene is TRBJ2-7, the V gene TRBV9; D remains unclear. V shed 0 bases and J shed 0 bases, with 10 bases lying between them. The CDR3 covers 15 residues. The germline V gene encodes CDR1 SGDLS and CDR2 YYNGEE. CDR3 residues: CASSVDYSHSYEQYF. In DNA, the CDR3 is TGTGCCAGCAGCGTAGACTATTCACACTCCTACGAGCAGTACTTC.

In this sample, this clone turned up many times. The chain joins TRBV6-6 to TRBJ1-1; D is unresolved. The V and J ends lost 3 bases and 5 bases respectively, with 7 bases between them. Germline CDR1 MNHNY, CDR2 SVGAGI (reference sequence). The CDR3 is 12 residues long. The chain's CDR3 is CASSYSVTEAFF. The CDR3 bases are TGTGCCAGCAGTTATTCGGTGACTGAAGCTTTCTTT.

The chain combines TRBV7-9 with TRBJ1-6, with 8 bases that match TRBD1. This CDR3 comprises 14 residues. The V and J ends lost 3 bases and 8 bases, in that order; junction bases with no gene match: 3. The germline V gene encodes CDR1 SEHNR and CDR2 FQNEAQ (reference sequence). The DNA for the CDR3 is TGTGCCAGCAGCTTGGGACAGGCGGATTCACCCCTCCACTTT. This gives the protein CASSLGQADSPLHF.

The chain employs TRBV5-1 and TRBJ2-3; a possible D gene is TRBD1 (6 bases). Between the trimmed V and J ends, which lost 3 bases and 2 bases, there was a span of 10 bases. This CDR3 spans 14 amino acids. The germline gives CDR1 SGHRS, CDR2 YFSETQ. The CDR3 sequence: CASSSNRDTDTQYF. In DNA, the CDR3 is TGCGCCAGCAGCTCCAACAGGGACACAGATACGCAGTATTTT.

The rearrangement links TRBV9 to TRBJ2-7, with 8 bases that match TRBD2. Germline loops: CDR1 SGDLS, CDR2 YYNGEE. The CDR3 loop spans 15 amino acids. V was pared by 4 bases and J by 4 bases, with 10 bases of the junction left unmatched. The CDR3 is CASSPRGGAGYEQYF. The CDR3 DNA sequence: TGTGCCAGCAGCCCCCGGGGGGGGGCGGGGTACGAGCAGTACTTC.

The chain uses TRBV7-6 and TRBJ1-1; 9 bases line up with TRBD1. V was pared by 3 bases and J by 5 bases, with 4 bases of the junction left unmatched. This CDR3 comprises 14 residues. Germline V gene lookup returns CDR1 SGHVS and CDR2 FNYEAQ. This CDR3 reads CASSFKTGGTEAFF. The CDR3 region has the DNA TGTGCCAGCAGCTTTAAGACAGGGGGTACTGAAGCTTTCTTT. Using reference TRBV7-6 and TRBJ1-1 for the parts outside the CDR3, the full variable domain is GAGVSQSPRYKVTKRGQDVALRCDPISGHVSLYWYRQALGQGPEFLTYFNYEAQQDKSGLPNDRFSAERPEGSISTLTIQRTEQRDSAMYRCASSFKTGGTEAFFGQGTRLTVV.

J is TRBJ1-4 and V is TRBV5-1, with a weak D call TRBD1 (6 bases). Germline loops: CDR1 SGHRS, CDR2 YFSETQ. This CDR3 comprises 13 residues. V dropped 3 bases and J dropped 7 bases, with 10 bases sitting between them. The CDR3 protein is CASSYLGGEKLFF. The CDR3 DNA reads TGCGCCAGCAGCTACCTAGGGGGTGAAAAACTGTTTTTT.

The CDR3 loop reads CASSVRAGYNSPLHF. The CDR3 DNA reads TGTGCCAGCAGTGTTAGGGCAGGGTATAATTCACCCCTCCACTTT. The chain carries TRBV6-4 and TRBJ1-6; a weak D match, TRBD1 (5 bases). Germline CDR1 and CDR2: MRHNA and SNTAGT. Trimming removed 4 bases at V and 4 bases at J, with 11 bases between. The CDR3 totals 15 residues.

This chain uses TRBV29-1 with TRBJ2-1; 7 bases align to TRBD1. V was clipped by 8 bases and J by 2 bases; unmatched bases: 9. From germline, CDR1 is SQVTM and CDR2 ANQGSEA. The CDR3 is 14 residues long. The CDR3 bases are TGCAGCTTGGGGGTGGACAGGACCTACAATGAGCAGTTCTTC. Translated: CSLGVDRTYNEQFF.

The J gene is TRBJ2-7, the V gene TRBV11-3; 7 nucleotides align to TRBD1. J gave up 6 bases and V 4 bases, and 3 bases lay outside the gene matches. This CDR3 has 12 amino acids. Germline V gene lookup returns CDR1 SGHNT and CDR2 YENEEA. CDR3 protein: CASSSNRGEQYF. The CDR3 DNA is TGTGCCAGCAGCTCCAACAGGGGCGAGCAGTACTTC.

In this sample, this clone turned up a few times. The chain has TRBV6-5 and TRBJ1-4, with unresolved D. V was trimmed by 5 bases and J by 0 bases, leaving 4 bases between them. Germline-derived CDR1 and CDR2 are MNHEY and SVGAGI. The CDR3 runs to 13 residues. The CDR3 nucleotides are TGTGCCAGCAGTACTGCAACTAATGAAAAACTGTTTTTT. This sequence encodes CASSTATNEKLFF.

The chain uses TRBV5-5 and TRBJ1-1; D remains unclear. The CDR3 is made up of 13 amino acids. Germline lookup yields CDR1 SGHKS and CDR2 YYEKEE (reference sequence). Trimming left V 0 bases short and J 4 bases short, with 7 bases between. The CDR3 loop reads CASSLVVSTEAFF. The CDR3 DNA reads TGTGCCAGCAGCTTGGTGGTCAGCACTGAAGCTTTCTTT.

The V gene is TRBV18, the J gene TRBJ1-2, with TRBD1 identical over 7 bases. Germline-derived CDR1 and CDR2 are KGHSH and LQKENI. The CDR3 is 16 residues long. Unmatched junction bases numbered 13, after V lost 6 bases and J lost 3 bases. CDR3: CASSQNTGEGYYGYTF. CDR3 in DNA: TGTGCCAGCTCCCAAAACACAGGGGAAGGTTACTATGGCTACACCTTC.

In its sample, this clone was seen once. This chain links TRBV18 with TRBJ2-6; no definite D call. Germline CDR1 is KGHSH and CDR2 is LQKENI. V was shortened by 3 bases and J by 0 bases, with 12 bases between the two germline ends. The CDR3 is made up of 17 amino acids. The CDR3 region has the DNA TGTGCCAGCTCACCTCCGCTGTCGAGCTCTGGGGCCAACGTCCTGACTTTC. Its protein product is CASSPPLSSSGANVLTF. The variable domain in full, completed from reference TRBV18 and TRBJ2-6, reads NAGVMQNPRHLVRRRGQEARLRCSPMKGHSHVYWYRQLPEEGLKFMVYLQKENIIDESGMPKERFSAEFPKEGPSILRIQQVVRGDSAAYFCASSPPLSSSGANVLTFGAGSRLTVL.

The V and J genes are TRBV7-8 and TRBJ2-1; tentatively, D is TRBD1 (6 bases). The CDR3 is made up of 16 amino acids. V was clipped by 1 base and J by 4 bases, with 14 bases between them. In germline, CDR1 is SGHVS, CDR2 FQNEAQ. The CDR3 spells CASSLDRAGFYNEQFF. CDR3 sequence (DNA): TGTGCCAGCAGCTTAGACAGGGCCGGCTTTTACAATGAGCAGTTCTTC.

The chain couples TRBV19 to TRBJ2-7; 8 nucleotides agree with TRBD2. Unmatched junction bases numbered 7, after V lost 3 bases and J lost 3 bases. This CDR3 has 15 residues. Germline V gives CDR1 LNHDA, CDR2 SQIVND (reference sequence). Here the CDR3 reads CASSMGTRGDYEQYF. CDR3 sequence (DNA): TGTGCCAGTAGTATGGGGACGCGGGGGGACTACGAGCAGTACTTC.

The genes are TRBV5-8 and TRBJ1-3; D gene unclear. Germline lookup yields CDR1 SGHTS and CDR2 YDEGEE. Trimming took off 1 base at V and 3 bases at J, with 11 bases between the two ends. The CDR3 spans 15 residues. Written as DNA, the CDR3 is TGTGCCAGCAGCTTGTATAGGACTTTTGGAAACACCATATATTTT. It encodes CASSLYRTFGNTIYF.

The rearrangement uses TRBV12-5 and TRBJ2-3, with D hard to call. The CDR3 has 12 amino acids. Germline CDR1 LGHNT, CDR2 FRNRAP. The V end was cut by 5 bases, the J end by 5 bases, with 8 bases between. This CDR3 reads CASGPRRDTQYF. For the CDR3, the DNA is TGTGCTAGTGGTCCCCGTCGAGATACGCAGTATTTT.

The chain has TRBV2 and TRBJ1-1; no firm D call. The ends were cut back, 7 bases at V and 4 bases at J, with 16 bases in the middle. The CDR3 loop spans 14 amino acids. Per the germline V gene, CDR1 is SNHLY and CDR2 is FYNNEI. CDR3 protein: CASKLLQTSTEAFF. The CDR3 DNA reads TGTGCCAGCAAATTGTTACAGACGAGCACTGAAGCTTTCTTT. Drawing the rest from reference TRBV2 and TRBJ1-1, the complete variable domain is EPEVTQTPSHQVTQMGQEVILRCVPISNHLYFYWYRQILGQKVEFLVSFYNNEISEKSEIFDDQFSVERPDGSNFTLKIRSTKLEDSAMYFCASKLLQTSTEAFFGQGTRLTVV.

This clone was recorded once. The V gene is TRBV30, the J gene TRBJ2-1; D call uncertain. Between the trimmed V and J ends, which lost 2 bases and 5 bases, there was a span of 4 bases. This CDR3 contains 11 residues. Germline loops: CDR1 GTSNPN, CDR2 SVGIG (reference sequence). CDR3 bases: TGTGCCTGGAGTAGAGACAATGAGCAGTTCTTC. Its translation: CAWSRDNEQFF.

This clone was counted a single time. CDR3 in DNA: TGTGCCAAGGCAGGGGCAACTAATGAAAAACTGTTTTTT. It specifies CAKAGATNEKLFF. V and J are TRBV25-1 and TRBJ1-4, with a tentative D call TRBD1 (6 bases). The length of the CDR3 is 13 residues. Looked up from germline, CDR1 is MGHDK and CDR2 is SYGVNS. Trimming stripped 10 bases from V and 0 bases from J, with 9 bases between.